The 19 T cell receptor beta chains presented below share a single source sample, sequenced in a study of blood T cell repertoires in COVID-19. The method was immunoSEQ multiplex PCR; TCRdb's version includes in-frame clones alone and lacks a portion of them. The sample records around 140,000 clones, roughly 90% being singletons. Sequencing input: peripheral blood. The receptors here all came from a man aged 65 to 79 with active COVID-19.

The chain has TRBV19 and TRBJ1-1, with TRBD1 matching 8 bases. The length of the CDR3 is 16 residues. V shed 3 bases and J 1 base; nucleotides not matched to a gene: 7. CDR1 is LNHDA and CDR2 is SQIVND in the germline V gene (reference sequence). The CDR3 loop reads CASSMFGTGPNTEAFF. The CDR3 region has the DNA TGTGCCAGTAGTATGTTCGGGACAGGACCGAACACTGAAGCTTTCTTT.

The CDR3 coding sequence is TGTGCCACAGGGGGGAAGACCTCTGGAAACACCATATATTTT. Its protein is CATGGKTSGNTIYF. V usage is TRBV28 and J usage is TRBJ1-3; 7 bases match TRBD1. The germline CDR1 and CDR2 sequences are MDHEN and SYDVKM. Trimming removed 10 bases from V and 0 bases from J; junction bases left unmatched: 6. The length of the CDR3 is 14 residues. Variable domain in full (rest from reference TRBV28 and TRBJ1-3): DVKVTQSSRYLVKRTGEKVFLECVQDMDHENMFWYRQDPGLGLRLIYFSYDVKMKEKGDIPEGYSVSREKKERFSLILESASTNQTSMYLCATGGKTSGNTIYFGEGSWLTVV.

This rearrangement joins TRBV30 to TRBJ2-7; D gene ambiguous. Germline CDR1 and CDR2: GTSNPN and SVGIG (reference sequence). Trimming took 3 bases from V and 6 from J, leaving 12 bases between them. This CDR3 has 12 residues. The CDR3 DNA sequence: TGTGCCTGGAGACGTCTGGAGAGCGAGCAGTACTTC. Protein: CAWRRLESEQYF.

This rearrangement joins TRBV19 to TRBJ2-7; 8 bases match TRBD2. CDR3 length: 15 residues. Germline V gives CDR1 LNHDA, CDR2 SQIVND (reference sequence). The junction had 7 bases not matched to a gene; V was cut back by 4 bases and J by 2 bases. CDR3 DNA: TGTGCCAGTAGTACTCGACTAGCGCCGACCTACGAGCAGTACTTC. Its translation is CASSTRLAPTYEQYF.

V is TRBV29-1 and J is TRBJ1-1; the D is unclear. The CDR3 runs 11 residues. Trimming shortened V by 4 bases and J by 4 bases, and 7 bases separated the two germline ends. CDR1 is SQVTM and CDR2 is ANQGSEA in the germline V gene. The chain's CDR3 is CSVVTVTEAFF. The CDR3 DNA is TGCAGCGTTGTGACTGTCACTGAAGCTTTCTTT.

The gene calls are TRBV2 and TRBJ2-3; D is uncertain. The CDR3 covers 11 residues. Germline loops: CDR1 SNHLY, CDR2 FYNNEI. Trimming left V 4 bases short and J 6 bases short, with 5 bases between. For the CDR3, the DNA is TGTGCCAGCAGTGTAATTGATACGCAGTATTTT. Translating it yields CASSVIDTQYF. Full variable domain (outside the CDR3, taken from reference TRBV2 and TRBJ2-3): EPEVTQTPSHQVTQMGQEVILRCVPISNHLYFYWYRQILGQKVEFLVSFYNNEISEKSEIFDDQFSVERPDGSNFTLKIRSTKLEDSAMYFCASSVIDTQYFGPGTRLTVL.

This rearrangement joins TRBV19 to TRBJ2-3, with D perhaps matching TRBD1 (6 bases). The V end lost 9 bases, the J end lost 0 bases, and 16 bases lay between the germline ends. Germline assignment: CDR1 LNHDA and CDR2 SQIVND (reference sequence). This CDR3 has 15 residues. This chain's CDR3 is CASSPGGSSTDTQYF. As DNA, the CDR3 is TGTGCCAGCAGTCCTGGGGGCTCTAGCACAGATACGCAGTATTTT. Looking up the rest from reference TRBV19 and TRBJ2-3 gives the full variable domain: DGGITQSPKYLFRKEGQNVTLSCEQNLNHDAMYWYRQDPGQGLRLIYYSQIVNDFQKGDIAEGYSVSREKKESFPLTVTSAQKNPTAFYLCASSPGGSSTDTQYFGPGTRLTVL.

The chain is built from TRBV18 and TRBJ2-3; tentative D call: TRBD1 (5 bases). The germline V gene has CDR1 KGHSH and CDR2 LQKENI. The CDR3 consists of 16 residues. The V gene lost 3 bases and the J gene lost 5 bases, with 18 bases spanning the gap. The CDR3 sequence: CASSPVTAIAQDTQYF. CDR3 DNA: TGTGCCAGCTCACCCGTGACAGCGATAGCACAAGATACGCAGTATTTT.

The sample holds one count of this clone. The chain links TRBV19 to TRBJ2-1; 9 bases map to TRBD2. Per germline, CDR1 LNHDA and CDR2 SQIVND (reference sequence). The ends lost 4 bases at V and 1 base at J; junction bases unmatched: 2. The length of the CDR3 is 15 residues. The CDR3 DNA sequence: TGTGCCAGTAGTACGACTAGCGGTTCCTACAATGAGCAGTTCTTC. Protein: CASSTTSGSYNEQFF.

The chain is built from TRBV9 and TRBJ2-7; the D gene is possibly TRBD2 (6 bases). The V end lost 0 bases, the J end lost 3 bases, and 16 bases lay between the germline ends. The germline CDR1 and CDR2 sequences are SGDLS and YYNGEE. The CDR3 is 16 residues long. The CDR3 DNA reads as TGTGCCAGCAGCGTAGGACTAGTTACGCCCCTCTACGAGCAGTACTTC. This encodes CASSVGLVTPLYEQYF.

This chain links TRBV2 with TRBJ1-1, with 8 bases lining up with TRBD1. In germline, CDR1 is SNHLY, CDR2 FYNNEI. Trimming took 4 bases from V and 6 from J; bases not matched to a gene: 4. The CDR3 has 13 amino acids. CDR3 bases: TGTGCCAGCAGTGCGACAGGGGTCCCTGAAGCTTTCTTT. Translating gives CASSATGVPEAFF.

This clone was seen ten or more times. The gene calls are TRBV5-4 and TRBJ1-1, with no clear D. From germline, CDR1 is SGHNT and CDR2 YYREEE (reference sequence). Trimming cost V 6 bases and J 4 bases, with 16 bases left between them. The CDR3 runs to 14 residues. CDR3 sequence (DNA): TGTGCCAGCACCGTCGATGCGCGTCCCACTGAAGCTTTCTTT. Protein: CASTVDARPTEAFF.

V is TRBV6-6 and J is TRBJ2-1; D not certain. CDR3 length equals 16 residues. Trimming shortened V by 5 bases and J by 2 bases, and 16 bases separated the two germline ends. Germline loops: CDR1 MNHNY, CDR2 SVGAGI (reference sequence). CDR3 sequence reads: CASSPRVAAPYNEQFF. DNA for the CDR3: TGTGCCAGCAGTCCACGGGTCGCCGCCCCCTACAATGAGCAGTTCTTC.

V is TRBV11-2 and J is TRBJ2-3; 9 nucleotides agree with TRBD1. The CDR3 consists of 16 residues. The germline V gene encodes CDR1 SGHAT and CDR2 FQNNGV. Trimming removed 3 bases from V and 3 bases from J; junction bases left unmatched: 7. Here the CDR3 DNA reads TGTGCCAGCAGCTTCCGACAGGGGGTAATGACAGATACGCAGTATTTT. Translated: CASSFRQGVMTDTQYF.

CDR3 in amino acids: CASSVASVVGGNEQFF. The CDR3 DNA reads as TGCGCCAGCAGCGTTGCTAGTGTTGTTGGTGGCAATGAGCAGTTCTTC. The gene calls are TRBV5-1 and TRBJ2-1, with D hard to call. V lost 4 bases and J lost 6, with 20 bases in between. CDR3 length: 16 amino acids. Germline V gene sequence: CDR1 SGHRS, CDR2 YFSETQ.

The chain carries TRBV4-3 and TRBJ2-5; 10 positions agree with TRBD1. Trimming at V came to 1 base and at J to 11 bases, leaving 10 bases not matched to a gene. Germline assignment: CDR1 LGHNA and CDR2 YSLEER. The length of the CDR3 is 15 residues. CDR3 bases: TGCGCCAGCAGCCAAGGGGGACAGGGGTCCCTTCAACAGTACTTC. It specifies CASSQGGQGSLQQYF.

CDR3 bases: TGTGCCAGCAGTTACCAGGCTAGCGGGAGGGAGGAGACCCAGTACTTC. This gives the protein CASSYQASGREETQYF. This rearrangement joins TRBV27 to TRBJ2-5; 12 nucleotides line up with TRBD2. V was pared by 4 bases and J by 5 bases, with 8 bases of the junction left unmatched. The V gene's germline CDR1 is MNHEY and CDR2 SMNVEV (reference sequence). The CDR3 length is 16 residues.

This clone has only one observation. The J gene is TRBJ2-3, the V gene TRBV4-1; 8 nucleotides line up with TRBD2. The CDR3 consists of 18 residues. Per germline, CDR1 MGHRA and CDR2 YSYEKL. Losses at the gene ends were 0 bases for V and 2 bases for J; bases not matched to a gene: 10. The CDR3 coding sequence is TGCGCCAGCAGCCAAGATCGGGGGGCTAGCGGGTCCACAGATACGCAGTATTTT. It specifies CASSQDRGASGSTDTQYF.

This clone occurred once. The rearrangement links TRBV6-1 to TRBJ2-5, with unresolved D. The length of the CDR3 is 13 residues. V dropped 3 bases and J dropped 3 bases, with 8 bases sitting between them. Germline lookup yields CDR1 MNHNS and CDR2 SASEGT. CDR3 region: CASSDLVEETQYF. The CDR3 coding sequence is TGTGCCAGCAGTGACCTAGTGGAAGAGACCCAGTACTTC.